One sample yielded the 21 T cell receptor beta chains listed below, sequenced in a study of cytomegalovirus exposure and HLA in healthy donors. Amplification used 60 Vbeta primers and 13 Jbeta primers. The method was immunoSEQ multiplex PCR; TCRdb's version includes in-frame clones alone and lacks a portion of them. The sample lists 100,000 to 150,000 clones, roughly 17% occurring once. The material sequenced was PBMCs. These receptors all stem from a female donor in good health and CMV-seropositive.

The sample holds many counts of this clone. J is TRBJ2-2 and V is TRBV29-1, with D maybe TRBD1 (6 bases). The germline CDR1 and CDR2 sequences are SQVTM and ANQGSEA. V was shortened by 3 bases and J by 3 bases, with 8 bases between the two germline ends. The length of the CDR3 is 13 residues. The CDR3 DNA follows: TGCAGCGTTGATCAGGGGTACACCGGGGAGCTGTTTTTT. Translating it yields CSVDQGYTGELFF.

The rearrangement joins TRBV2 to TRBJ1-6; 7 bases agree with TRBD1. Germline V lookup: CDR1 SNHLY, CDR2 FYNNEI. There are 14 residues in the CDR3. V was clipped by 6 bases and J by 7 bases; unmatched bases: 6. The CDR3 sequence is CASRSGTANSPLHF. CDR3 bases: TGTGCCAGCAGGTCCGGGACAGCCAATTCACCCCTCCACTTT.

The chain recombines TRBV18 with TRBJ1-1; 10 bases agree with TRBD1. CDR1 and CDR2 from the germline V gene are KGHSH and LQKENI. The length of the CDR3 is 18 residues. The V and J ends lost 3 bases and 2 bases, in that order; junction bases with no gene match: 12. This chain's CDR3 is CASSPFEWDRGINTEAFF. DNA of the CDR3: TGTGCCAGCTCACCGTTTGAATGGGACAGGGGAATAAACACTGAAGCTTTCTTT.

This clone was observed a few times. The rearrangement uses TRBV5-1 and TRBJ1-1, with D uncertain. Germline loops: CDR1 SGHRS, CDR2 YFSETQ. V lost 0 bases to trimming and J lost 4 bases, with 10 bases between them. CDR3 length equals 14 residues. The CDR3 sequence is CASSLVGSGTEAFF. The DNA of the CDR3 is TGCGCCAGCAGCTTGGTGGGGAGTGGCACTGAAGCTTTCTTT.

This clone was seen more than once but under ten times. This chain uses TRBV7-2 with TRBJ2-7, with TRBD2 as a possible D gene (5 bases). Germline values: CDR1 SGHTA, CDR2 FQGNSA. This CDR3 region has 14 residues. Trimming took off 1 base at V and 3 bases at J, with 10 bases between the two ends. CDR3 region: CASSLVVAGYEQYF. The CDR3, as DNA: TGTGCCAGCAGCTTAGTCGTGGCGGGCTACGAGCAGTACTTC.

The table lists this clone with a few counts. The chain has TRBV10-3 and TRBJ1-2, with D perhaps matching TRBD1 (6 bases). The germline CDR1 and CDR2 sequences are ENHRY and SYGVKD. The CDR3 is 13 residues long. V lost 6 bases to trimming and J lost 5 bases, with 13 bases between them. CDR3: CAIRAGTNYGYTF. CDR3 sequence (DNA): TGTGCCATCAGAGCCGGGACAAATTATGGCTACACCTTC.

The chain couples TRBV7-2 to TRBJ2-7; maybe TRBD2 (7 bases). V lost 4 bases and J lost 4, with 14 bases in between. CDR1 is SGHTA and CDR2 is FQGNSA in the germline V gene. CDR3 length: 14 amino acids. The CDR3 loop reads CASSSSRGGYEQYF. CDR3 nucleotide sequence: TGTGCCAGCAGCTCCTCTAGGGGGGGATACGAGCAGTACTTC.

The rearrangement joins TRBV5-8 to TRBJ2-6; a possible D gene is TRBD1 (5 bases). Germline loops: CDR1 SGHTS, CDR2 YDEGEE. The CDR3 has 15 residues. Trimming pared 2 bases from V and 5 bases from J, leaving 11 bases between. This CDR3 reads CASSLGRVWANVLTF. CDR3 in DNA: TGTGCCAGCAGCTTAGGCAGGGTATGGGCCAACGTCCTGACTTTC.

The rearrangement links TRBV30 to TRBJ1-5, with D uncertain. The germline CDR1 and CDR2 sequences are GTSNPN and SVGIG (reference sequence). The CDR3 is made up of 14 amino acids. V shed 3 bases and J shed 3 bases, with 12 bases lying between them. The CDR3 nucleotides are TGTGCCTGGAGCGGGAAGGCCACCAATCAGCCCCAGCATTTT. This gives the protein CAWSGKATNQPQHF.

V usage is TRBV4-2 and J usage is TRBJ2-1; D possibly corresponds to TRBD2 (10 bases). CDR1 is LGHNA and CDR2 is YNFKEQ in the germline V gene. This CDR3 contains 18 residues. Trimming left V 7 bases short and J 12 bases short, with 34 bases between. The CDR3, as DNA: TGTGCCAGCACTTCCGGACAGGGGATGGAAGCGGGAGGGCCAGGGCAGTTCTTC. Translation gives CASTSGQGMEAGGPGQFF.

V gene TRBV5-6 combines with J gene TRBJ1-1, with TRBD1 matching 10 bases. Trimming took 6 bases from V and 5 from J; bases not matched to a gene: 10. Per germline, CDR1 SGHDT and CDR2 YYEEEE. The CDR3 spans 15 residues. CDR3 residues: CASIPSGQGSTEAFF. In nucleotides, the CDR3 is TGTGCCAGCATACCTTCGGGACAGGGGAGTACTGAAGCTTTCTTT.

This clone was detected only a few times. This CDR3 reads CASSSSGTGDYGYTF. In DNA form, the CDR3 reads TGTGCCAGCAGCTCCTCCGGGACAGGGGACTATGGCTACACCTTC. The genes are TRBV11-2 and TRBJ1-2, with 10 bases identical to TRBD1. Germline CDR1 is SGHAT and CDR2 is FQNNGV. V dropped 4 bases and J dropped 3; count of bases not matched to a gene: 5. The CDR3 loop spans 15 amino acids.

V gene TRBV5-1 combines with J gene TRBJ2-3, with 10 bases fitting TRBD2. Germline values: CDR1 SGHRS, CDR2 YFSETQ. V was clipped by 4 bases and J by 4 bases; unmatched bases: 9. The length of the CDR3 is 16 residues. This chain's CDR3 is CASSQGTSVAADTQYF. The DNA for the CDR3 is TGCGCCAGCAGCCAGGGGACTAGCGTGGCGGCAGATACGCAGTATTTT.

This clone was counted between two and nine times. The chain carries TRBV4-3 and TRBJ2-3, with 8 bases lining up with TRBD1. CDR1 and CDR2 from the germline V gene are LGHNA and YSLEER. Losses at the gene ends were 2 bases for V and 6 bases for J; bases not matched to a gene: 1. The CDR3 has 13 residues. The CDR3 coding sequence is TGCGCCAGCAGCCAAAACAGGGGGGATACGCAGTATTTT. Translating it yields CASSQNRGDTQYF.

The chain couples TRBV5-1 to TRBJ1-1, with 7 bases lining up with TRBD1. Unmatched junction bases numbered 1, after V lost 2 bases and J lost 0 bases. CDR1 and CDR2 from the germline V gene are SGHRS and YFSETQ. The CDR3 loop spans 14 amino acids. The CDR3 sequence is CASSLTGVNTEAFF. CDR3 nucleotide sequence: TGCGCCAGCAGCTTAACAGGGGTGAACACTGAAGCTTTCTTT.

The rearrangement links TRBV28 to TRBJ1-2; 11 positions match TRBD1. Germline V lookup: CDR1 MDHEN, CDR2 SYDVKM. The V segment lost 5 bases and the J segment 2 bases; nucleotides outside the gene matches: 4. This CDR3 is built from 15 residues. Here the CDR3 DNA reads TGTGCCAGCAGTCCCGGGACAGGGGGGAACTATGGCTACACCTTC. Its translation is CASSPGTGGNYGYTF.

The V gene is TRBV28, the J gene TRBJ1-2, with TRBD1 matching 7 bases. V gave up 4 bases and J gave up 5 bases; unmatched junction bases: 1. Germline CDR1 reads MDHEN; CDR2 reads SYDVKM. CDR3 length: 12 residues. The CDR3 DNA reads as TGTGCCAGCAGTTACAGGGGTTATGGCTACACCTTC. Translating gives CASSYRGYGYTF.

V usage is TRBV25-1 and J usage is TRBJ2-1; D may be TRBD2 (5 bases). From germline, CDR1 is MGHDK and CDR2 SYGVNS. The CDR3 contains 14 residues. V was cut by 5 bases and J by 9 bases, with 17 bases left in between. The CDR3 sequence is CASSSGLVSAEQFF. CDR3 sequence (DNA): TGTGCCAGCAGTTCCGGACTGGTCTCGGCTGAGCAGTTCTTC.

The chain uses TRBV30 and TRBJ2-2, with no clear D. CDR1 is GTSNPN, CDR2 SVGIG, per germline (reference sequence). Trimming shortened V by 0 bases and J by 13 bases, and 12 bases separated the two germline ends. The CDR3 totals 12 residues. The CDR3 bases are TGTGCCTGGAGTGTGCGTCTCCCCGTGCTGTTTTTT. This translates into CAWSVRLPVLFF. The variable domain in full, completed from reference TRBV30 and TRBJ2-2, reads SQTIHQWPATLVQPVGSPLSLECTVEGTSNPNLYWYRQAAGRGLQLLFYSVGIGQISSEVPQNLSASRPQDRQFILSSKKLLLSDSGFYLCAWSVRLPVLFFGEGSRLTVL.

This clone was counted only a few times. The chain uses TRBV7-9 and TRBJ2-3; D call uncertain. The CDR3 spans 14 residues. The germline V gene encodes CDR1 SEHNR and CDR2 FQNEAQ (reference sequence). V was trimmed by 1 base and J by 8 bases, leaving 13 bases between them. CDR3 region: CASSLGEVQGTQYF. DNA for the CDR3: TGTGCCAGCAGCTTAGGCGAGGTGCAAGGTACGCAGTATTTT.

This clone was observed a few times. V gene TRBV5-6 combines with J gene TRBJ1-2; no firm D call. Germline-derived CDR1 and CDR2 are SGHDT and YYEEEE. The CDR3 is 16 residues long. V lost 3 bases, J lost 2 bases, and 17 bases lay in between. CDR3 bases: TGTGCCAGCAGCTCCACAACAGAGATCGTGAACTATGGCTACACCTTC. The encoded protein is CASSSTTEIVNYGYTF.